The entry that follows covers one TCR beta chain sequence. Sequenced by immunoSEQ multiplex PCR; TCRdb stores in-frame clones only, minus some. The sample lists 90,000 to 150,000 clones, 88% seen once, with less than 4% in the top ten. This sample is part of a study of T cell responses to AZD1222 COVID-19 vaccine. Germline V lookup: CDR1 MDHEN, CDR2 SYDVKM. V lost 8 bases and J lost 3; bases outside the gene matches: 9. The CDR3 has 15 residues. V is TRBV28 and J is TRBJ1-5, with 8 bases that match TRBD1. The sequenced sample was peripheral blood, obtained 28 days after the second AZD1222 dose. The receptor was derived from an adult who received the AZD1222 COVID-19 vaccine. CDR3 residues: CASGISGGPNQPQHF. In nucleotides, the CDR3 is TGTGCCAGCGGAATATCAGGGGGCCCCAATCAGCCCCAGCATTTT.